This T cell receptor (beta chain) was captured in a study of blood T cell repertoires in COVID-19. V gave up 8 bases and J gave up 4 bases; unmatched junction bases: 17. CDR1 is LNHDA, CDR2 SQIVND, per germline (reference sequence). The CDR3 consists of 17 residues. Original processing methods: Estimation of nucleated cell counts was performed using reference gene primer amplification. Only in-frame clones appear in the TCRdb table, and some are missing; sequencing was by immunoSEQ multiplex PCR. V and J calls and clone size are those listed in that table; D and trimming were worked out from the DNA. Here the sample spans under 250,000 clones, 83% being singletons.

The sequenced sample consisted of peripheral blood. V is TRBV19 and J is TRBJ1-2; 9 bases map to TRBD1. This clonotype was obtained from a woman aged 40 to 55 with active or convalescent COVID-19. This CDR3 reads CASLRSARQGGIYGYTF. In DNA form, the CDR3 reads TGTGCCAGTCTTCGGAGTGCCCGACAGGGGGGAATCTATGGCTACACCTTC.